Below, 7 T cell receptor beta chains from the same sample are listed, as sequenced in a study of shared clonotypes between healthy human individuals. Libraries were prepared by immunoSEQ multiplex PCR; TCRdb keeps only in-frame clonotypes and omits some of them. The sample lists about 2.4 million clones, 93% occurring once. The sample was naive CD4+ T cells from PBMCs. Subset specified: CD45RA+ positively selected. Receptors were obtained from a man between 18 and 29 years old in good health. Some clones in this sample may be carry-over from other donors' samples.

The gene calls are TRBV5-4 and TRBJ2-1; the match to TRBD2 covers 7 bases. The junction had 8 bases not matched to a gene; V was cut back by 8 bases and J by 0 bases. This CDR3 spans 15 amino acids. Germline lookup yields CDR1 SGHNT and CDR2 YYREEE (reference sequence). Here the CDR3 reads CASMTSKGSYNEQFF. CDR3 coding DNA: TGTGCCAGTATGACTAGCAAGGGCTCCTACAATGAGCAGTTCTTC. Combining the CDR3 with reference TRBV5-4 and TRBJ2-1 gives the whole variable domain ETGVTQSPTHLIKTRGQQVTLRCSSQSGHNTVSWYQQALGQGPQFIFQYYREEENGRGNFPPRFSGLQFPNYSSELNVNALELDDSALYLCASMTSKGSYNEQFFGPGTRLTVL.

V is TRBV7-9 and J is TRBJ2-6; D remains unclear. The CDR3 contains 15 residues. The ends were cut back, 5 bases at V and 2 bases at J, with 10 bases in the middle. CDR1 SEHNR and CDR2 FQNEAQ come from the germline V gene (reference sequence). The DNA for the CDR3 is TGTGCCAGCAGCGACCCGTTTACTGGGGCCAACGTCCTGACTTTC. Translated: CASSDPFTGANVLTF.

In regard to this clone: Other DNA sequences in the sample encode the same CDR3. The V and J genes are TRBV7-3 and TRBJ1-5; 7 positions agree with TRBD1. The CDR3 is 13 residues long. CDR1 and CDR2 from the germline V gene are SGHTA and FQGTGA. The J segment lost 6 bases and the V segment lost 3 bases, leaving 2 bases of the junction unmatched. The CDR3 DNA reads as TGTGCCAGCAGCTTGACAGGGAGTCAGCCCCAGCATTTT. Translation gives CASSLTGSQPQHF.

V gene TRBV18 combines with J gene TRBJ2-5; 9 bases map to TRBD1. The CDR3 sequence is 15 residues long. V gave up 4 bases and J gave up 3 bases; unmatched junction bases: 6. Germline values: CDR1 KGHSH, CDR2 LQKENI. CDR3 residues: CASSRTGGTKETQYF. The CDR3 DNA is TGTGCCAGCTCACGCACAGGGGGCACTAAAGAGACCCAGTACTTC.

This clone showed up just once. V and J are TRBV5-1 and TRBJ1-1; possible D gene TRBD1, 6 bases. This CDR3 comprises 16 residues. V was pared by 0 bases and J by 0 bases, with 12 bases between. Germline assignment: CDR1 SGHRS and CDR2 YFSETQ. CDR3 sequence: CASSLGGGQMNTEAFF. CDR3 nucleotide sequence: TGCGCCAGCAGCTTGGGTGGGGGACAAATGAACACTGAAGCTTTCTTT.

This chain's CDR3 is CASSLSSGSEQYF. CDR3 DNA: TGTGCCAGCAGCTTAAGTAGCGGTAGTGAGCAGTACTTC. The chain carries TRBV7-3 and TRBJ2-7; D possibly corresponds to TRBD2 (6 bases). Germline assignment: CDR1 SGHTA and CDR2 FQGTGA. V shed 1 base and J shed 7 bases, with 11 bases lying between them. The CDR3 length is 13 residues.

V gene TRBV19 combines with J gene TRBJ1-3; D remains unclear. The ends were cut back, 3 bases at V and 4 bases at J, with 10 bases in the middle. The CDR3 spans 14 residues. In germline, CDR1 is LNHDA, CDR2 SQIVND (reference sequence). The CDR3 sequence is CASSIATPGNTIYF. The CDR3 DNA follows: TGTGCCAGTAGTATCGCCACCCCCGGAAACACCATATATTTT.